One and the same sample provided the 6 T cell receptor beta chains below, sequenced in a study of HIV-infected patients and healthy controls. TCRdb called the 5' RACE reads again in MiXCR, with one record for every CDR3 protein. Counted here are around 58,000 distinct CDR3 sequences, over 15% occurring once; the ten biggest clones make up more than 1.4%. Sequenced: CD4+ T cells from blood. The source is a human donor in good health.

V is TRBV12-3 or TRBV12-4 and J is TRBJ1-5; 8 positions agree with TRBD1. J gave up 3 bases and V 0 bases, and 10 bases lay outside the gene matches. CDR3 length: 18 residues. CDR3 nucleotide sequence: TGTGCCAGCAGTTTAGCGGCAGGACAGGGTGAAGTCAATCAGCCCCAGCATTTT. Amino acid sequence: CASSLAAGQGEVNQPQHF.

V is TRBV19 and J is TRBJ1-4; TRBD1 matches 7 bases. Germline loops: CDR1 LNHDA, CDR2 SQIVND (reference sequence). Losses at the gene ends were 4 bases for V and 13 bases for J; bases not matched to a gene: 15. The CDR3 covers 15 residues. The DNA for the CDR3 is TGTGCCAGTAGTAACGAGGGGGCCGTGCCAGGTCGACTGTTTTTT. The encoded protein is CASSNEGAVPGRLFF.

The chain combines TRBV5-1 with TRBJ2-5, with TRBD2 as a possible D gene (6 bases). The CDR3 length is 15 residues. Germline V gene data show CDR1 as SGHRS and CDR2 as YFSETQ. Trimming removed 3 bases at V and 2 bases at J, with 14 bases between. The CDR3 protein is CASSWGVGGQETQYF. The CDR3 DNA reads as TGCGCCAGCAGCTGGGGTGTGGGGGGACAAGAGACCCAGTACTTC.

This clonotype was found a few times. This sequence joins TRBV7-2 and TRBJ2-1; the D is unclear. Germline V lookup: CDR1 SGHTA, CDR2 FQGNSA. The CDR3 totals 12 residues. Trimming pared 1 base from V and 10 bases from J, leaving 8 bases between. The CDR3 nucleotides are TGTGCCAGCAGCTTAGAGTGGGGAGAGCAGTTCTTC. Its translation is CASSLEWGEQFF.

The chain employs TRBV24-1 and TRBJ1-2, with 7 bases that match TRBD1. This CDR3 is 14 amino acids long. Trimming at V came to 4 bases and at J to 4 bases, leaving 5 bases not matched to a gene. Germline CDR1 reads KGHDR; CDR2 reads SFDVKD. In DNA, the CDR3 is TGTGCCACCAGTGAACAGGGGACGAGCTATGGCTACACCTTC. Translated, it gives CATSEQGTSYGYTF.

This clonotype was observed many times. The J gene is TRBJ2-4, the V gene TRBV6-1; D is uncertain. CDR1 and CDR2 (germline): MNHNS, SASEGT. Trimming stripped 3 bases from V and 6 bases from J, with 9 bases between. The CDR3 extends over 13 amino acids. As DNA, the CDR3 is TGTGCCAGCAGTGACAGTTTGAGAAACATTCAGTACTTC. Its protein product is CASSDSLRNIQYF.